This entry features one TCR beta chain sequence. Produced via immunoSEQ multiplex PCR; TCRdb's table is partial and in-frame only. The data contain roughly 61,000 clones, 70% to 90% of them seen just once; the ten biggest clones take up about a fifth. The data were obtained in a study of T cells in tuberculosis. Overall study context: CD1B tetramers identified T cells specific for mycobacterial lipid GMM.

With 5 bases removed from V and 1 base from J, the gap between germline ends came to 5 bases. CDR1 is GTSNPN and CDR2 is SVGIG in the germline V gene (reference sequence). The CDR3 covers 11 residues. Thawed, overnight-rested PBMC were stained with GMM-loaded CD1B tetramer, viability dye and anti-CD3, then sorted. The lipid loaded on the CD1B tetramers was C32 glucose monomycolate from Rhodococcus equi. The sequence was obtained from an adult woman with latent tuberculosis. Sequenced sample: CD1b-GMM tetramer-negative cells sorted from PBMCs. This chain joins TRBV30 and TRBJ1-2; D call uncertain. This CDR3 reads CAWGRNYGYTF. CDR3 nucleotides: TGTGCCTGGGGGCGTAACTATGGCTACACCTTC.